This T cell receptor beta chain was obtained from a study of cytomegalovirus exposure and HLA in healthy donors. Findings and caveats of the study: Later work associated approximately 17,000 TCR beta sequences with HLA alleles at 0.05 false discovery rate. An analysis done earlier found most TCR beta V segments productive about 87% or about 30% of the time.

This PCR relied on a set of 60 Vbeta primers and 13 Jbeta primers. TCRdb's copy holds only in-frame clones and misses some; the assay was immunoSEQ multiplex PCR. The sample holds some 120,000 clones; around 82% are singletons and the top ten take approximately 1.2%. In nominal health when sampled, donors likely had unrecorded immune exposures nonetheless. The CDR3 totals 17 residues. CDR1 SGHTA and CDR2 FQGNSA come from the germline V gene. The V segment lost 5 bases and the J segment 2 bases; nucleotides outside the gene matches: 13. This clone was seen more than once but under ten times. What it binds is unknown.

The genes are TRBV7-2 and TRBJ2-5, with TRBD2 matching over 8 bases. This TCR was recovered from a man between 45 and 60 years old in good health and CMV-seronegative. Sequenced material: PBMCs. CDR3 sequence: CASSPWAVAGLQETQYF. In DNA, the CDR3 is TGTGCCAGCAGCCCTTGGGCGGTAGCGGGACTGCAAGAGACCCAGTACTTC.